This T cell receptor (beta chain) was identified during a study of OX40 agonist ivuxolimab in advanced cancers. Regarding the study in general: Ivuxolimab was an agonistic, fully human IgG2 monoclonal antibody directed against OX40 (CD134), a costimulatory receptor. Three dose-escalation patients achieved partial responses, one with hepatocellular carcinoma and two with cutaneous melanoma. Intravenous ivuxolimab was administered to patients every 2 weeks at six dose levels: 0.01, 0.1, 0.3, 1.5, 3 and 10 mg/kg. The point of sequencing TCRbeta in the periphery was to test whether ivuxolimab changed TCR sequence diversity and drove clonal T-cell expansion. The paper describes the monotherapy dose-escalation part (N of about 52 patients) of the phase I trial of ivuxolimab. The dose-escalation cohort was about 83% male with a mean age of approximately 59 years, ranging from about 20 to 85. Of the approximately 54 dose-escalation patients, hepatocellular carcinoma was present in some 19, melanoma in approximately 15, renal cell carcinoma in 9 and head and neck cancer in 9. Patients were allowed to have had prior anti-PD-1, anti-PD-L1 or anti-CTLA-4 therapy, and 40% of the dose-escalation patients had been treated with checkpoint inhibitors. Paper-wide results and their limitations: After ivuxolimab, CD8+ T cells had more expanded clones than CD4+ T cells on average. At doses of 0.1 to 3.0 mg/kg, clonal expansion of both CD4+ and CD8+ T cells in blood was seen between baseline and week 6. Low levels of normalized T-cell clonal expansion were also seen in some patients who did not respond. Which antigens the clonally expanded peripheral T cells were specific for was not determined. In the 0.1-3.0 mg/kg groups, partial responders had among the lowest normalized peripheral clonal expansion, particularly in CD8+ T cells.

Genomic DNA was extracted from sorted cells for sequencing of the TCRbeta CDR3 region. The immunoSEQ Assay was used for sequencing of TCRbeta CDR3 regions. TCRdb holds this immuneACCESS table with in-frame rearrangements only. Some clones are missing; in checked studies, unresolved V genes explain under half, and the rest has no known cause. The sample table shows over 60,000 clones, and about 88% are seen once. Jointly, the top ten make up 3% to 4% of the sample. As to this clone: Its antigen target is currently unknown. No base-level quality is on record; no much larger clone is a single base apart.

Patients with a history of autoimmune disease or receiving systemic immunosuppression were excluded from the trial. Peripheral blood for TCR sequencing was collected from all dose cohorts at baseline, on cycle 4 day 1, and on cycle 7 day 1. Samples came from an open-label, multicenter, first-in-human phase I dose-escalation trial of ivuxolimab. The trial enrolled adults with locally advanced or metastatic head and neck squamous cell, hepatocellular, melanoma or renal cell carcinoma. CD4+ and CD8+ T cells were sorted separately from peripheral blood before TCR sequencing. The sequences come from CD4+ or CD8+ T cells sorted from blood, collected in a trial of the OX40 agonist ivuxolimab. The receptor was isolated from an adult with an advanced solid tumor such as melanoma, head and neck, liver or kidney cancer.

CDR3 region: CASSAQGFNTEAFF. The nucleotide sequence is given as TGTGCCAGCAGCGCTCAGGGCTTTAACACTGAAGCTTTCTTT. Recombination connected TRBV9 to TRBJ1-1; perhaps TRBD1 is the D gene, with 5 bases matching. V is shortened by 3 bases, J by 2 bases, and the region joining them spans 11 bases. CDR1 and CDR2 are drawn from the germline V gene: SGDLS, YYNGEE. The CDR3 runs 14 amino acids, cysteine and phenylalanine included. The DNA shown is the 42-base CDR3, in frame from base 1.